Shown below are 4 T cell receptor beta chains from a single sample sequenced in a study of blood T cell repertoires in COVID-19. This table comes from immunoSEQ multiplex PCR, and its TCRdb copy is limited to in-frame clones, with some not included. The sample includes under 250,000 clones, 92% of them seen just once. Sequenced input: peripheral blood. These receptors all stem from a man aged 60 to 75 with COVID-19, enrolled during active disease.

This sequence joins TRBV27 and TRBJ2-7; 12 bases line up with TRBD1. The CDR3 runs to 14 residues. Per germline, CDR1 MNHEY and CDR2 SMNVEV (reference sequence). V trimming: 5 bases; J trimming: 5 bases; junction bases outside the gene matches: 4. The CDR3 DNA reads TGTGCCAGCAGTGCCGGGACAGGGGGCGACGAGCAGTACTTC. Translating it yields CASSAGTGGDEQYF.

The chain couples TRBV5-1 to TRBJ2-7; D not certain. The V end lost 0 bases, the J end lost 0 bases, and 7 bases lay between the germline ends. Germline CDR1 and CDR2: SGHRS and YFSETQ. CDR3 length: 14 amino acids. The DNA for the CDR3 is TGCGCCAGCAGCTTGGTGGCAGGCTCCTACGAGCAGTACTTC. Translating it yields CASSLVAGSYEQYF.

The count of this clone is one. The chain combines TRBV13 with TRBJ2-2; 8 bases line up with TRBD1. The V gene's germline CDR1 is PRHDT and CDR2 FYEKMQ (reference sequence). The CDR3 is 13 residues long. V trimming: 5 bases; J trimming: 6 bases; junction bases outside the gene matches: 2. Here the CDR3 reads CASSPQGAGELFF. CDR3 sequence (DNA): TGTGCCAGCAGCCCACAGGGGGCCGGGGAGCTGTTTTTT.

This sequence joins TRBV5-4 and TRBJ2-2; D perhaps matches TRBD2 (5 bases). This CDR3 contains 16 residues. Germline CDR1 is SGHNT and CDR2 is YYREEE (reference sequence). The V end was cut by 1 base, the J end by 5 bases, with 15 bases between. CDR3 sequence (DNA): TGTGCCAGCAGCTTGAAGGCGGGCGGTGCGACCGGGGAGCTGTTTTTT. Translating gives CASSLKAGGATGELFF.